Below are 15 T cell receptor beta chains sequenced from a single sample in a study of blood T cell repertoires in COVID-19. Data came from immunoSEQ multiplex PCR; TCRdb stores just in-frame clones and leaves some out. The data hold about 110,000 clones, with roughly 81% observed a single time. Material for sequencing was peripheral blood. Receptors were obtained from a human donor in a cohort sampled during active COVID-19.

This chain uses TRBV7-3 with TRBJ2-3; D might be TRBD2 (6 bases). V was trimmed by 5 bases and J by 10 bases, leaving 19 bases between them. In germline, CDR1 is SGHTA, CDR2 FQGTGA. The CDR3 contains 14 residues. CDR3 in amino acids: CASSPPGGNVAQYF. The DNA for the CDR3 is TGTGCCAGCAGCCCCCCTGGAGGGAACGTCGCGCAGTATTTT.

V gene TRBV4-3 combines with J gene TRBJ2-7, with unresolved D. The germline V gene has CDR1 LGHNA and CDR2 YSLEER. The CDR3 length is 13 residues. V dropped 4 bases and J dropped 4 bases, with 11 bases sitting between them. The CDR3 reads CASSRDPRYEQYF. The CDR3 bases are TGCGCCAGCAGCCGAGACCCTCGGTACGAGCAGTACTTC.

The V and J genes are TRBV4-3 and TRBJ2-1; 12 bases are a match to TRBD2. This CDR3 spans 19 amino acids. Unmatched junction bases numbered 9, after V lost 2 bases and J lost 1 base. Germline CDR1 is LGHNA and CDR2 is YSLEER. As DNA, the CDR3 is TGCGCCAGCAGCCAATATTTGCCTAGCGGGGGGGCTTCCTACAATGAGCAGTTCTTC. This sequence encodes CASSQYLPSGGASYNEQFF.

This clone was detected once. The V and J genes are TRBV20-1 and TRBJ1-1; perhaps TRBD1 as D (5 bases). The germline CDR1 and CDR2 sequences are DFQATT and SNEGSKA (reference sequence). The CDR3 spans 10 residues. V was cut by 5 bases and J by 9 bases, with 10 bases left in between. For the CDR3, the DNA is TGCAGTGCTCAGGGCCAGAAAGCTTTCTTT. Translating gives CSAQGQKAFF.

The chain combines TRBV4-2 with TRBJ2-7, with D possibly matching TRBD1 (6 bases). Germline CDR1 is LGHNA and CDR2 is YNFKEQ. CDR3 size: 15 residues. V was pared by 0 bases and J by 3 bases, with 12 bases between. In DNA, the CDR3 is TGTGCCAGCAGCCAAGATGGACAGCCTCTCTACGAGCAGTACTTC. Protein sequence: CASSQDGQPLYEQYF.

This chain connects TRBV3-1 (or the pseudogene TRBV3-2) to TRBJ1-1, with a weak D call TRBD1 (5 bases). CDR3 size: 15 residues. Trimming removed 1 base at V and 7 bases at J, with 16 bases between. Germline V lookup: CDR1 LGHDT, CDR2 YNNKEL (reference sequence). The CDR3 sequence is CASSQVSGKDSEAFF. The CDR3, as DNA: TGTGCCAGCAGCCAAGTCTCGGGCAAAGACAGTGAAGCTTTCTTT.

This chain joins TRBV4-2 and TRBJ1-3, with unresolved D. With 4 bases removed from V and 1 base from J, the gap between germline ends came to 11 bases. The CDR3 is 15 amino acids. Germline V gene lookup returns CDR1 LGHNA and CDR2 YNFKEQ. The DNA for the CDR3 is TGTGCCAGCAGCCCAATAAAGCAATCTGGAAACACCATATATTTT. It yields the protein CASSPIKQSGNTIYF.

CDR3 coding DNA: TGTGCCAGTTCGGGGGGGTACTACAATGAGCAGTTCTTC. Its protein is CASSGGYYNEQFF. This chain connects TRBV19 to TRBJ2-1; 8 bases agree with TRBD2. Per germline, CDR1 LNHDA and CDR2 SQIVND (reference sequence). This CDR3 has 13 residues. The junction had 3 bases not matched to a gene; V was cut back by 8 bases and J by 3 bases. Full variable domain (outside the CDR3, taken from reference TRBV19 and TRBJ2-1): DGGITQSPKYLFRKEGQNVTLSCEQNLNHDAMYWYRQDPGQGLRLIYYSQIVNDFQKGDIAEGYSVSREKKESFPLTVTSAQKNPTAFYLCASSGGYYNEQFFGPGTRLTVL.

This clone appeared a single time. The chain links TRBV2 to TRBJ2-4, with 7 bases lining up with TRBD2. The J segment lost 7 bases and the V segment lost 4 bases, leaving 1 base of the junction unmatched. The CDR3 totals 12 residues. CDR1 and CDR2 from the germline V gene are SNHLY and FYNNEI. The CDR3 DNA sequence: TGTGCCAGCAGTGGGGGGGGGAACATTCAGTACTTC. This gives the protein CASSGGGNIQYF.

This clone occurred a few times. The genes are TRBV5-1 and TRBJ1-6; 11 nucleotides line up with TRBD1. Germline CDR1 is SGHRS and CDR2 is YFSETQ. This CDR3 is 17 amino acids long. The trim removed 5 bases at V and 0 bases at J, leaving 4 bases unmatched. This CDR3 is CASSRGQGASYNSPLHF. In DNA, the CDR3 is TGCGCCAGCAGTCGAGGACAGGGGGCCTCCTATAATTCACCCCTCCACTTT.

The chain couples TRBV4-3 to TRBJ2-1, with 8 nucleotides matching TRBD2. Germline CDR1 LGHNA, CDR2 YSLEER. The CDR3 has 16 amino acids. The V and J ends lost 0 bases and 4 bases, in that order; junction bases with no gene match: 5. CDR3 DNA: TGCGCCAGCAGCCAAGATAAAACGGGGGGGTACAATGAGCAGTTCTTC. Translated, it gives CASSQDKTGGYNEQFF.

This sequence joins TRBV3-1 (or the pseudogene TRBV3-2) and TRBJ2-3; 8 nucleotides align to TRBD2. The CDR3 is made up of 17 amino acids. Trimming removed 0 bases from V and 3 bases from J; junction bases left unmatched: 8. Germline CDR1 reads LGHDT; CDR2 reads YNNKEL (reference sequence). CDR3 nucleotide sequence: TGTGCCAGCAGCCAAGAAGGCCCGGGAGGGCCGACAGATACGCAGTATTTT. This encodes CASSQEGPGGPTDTQYF.

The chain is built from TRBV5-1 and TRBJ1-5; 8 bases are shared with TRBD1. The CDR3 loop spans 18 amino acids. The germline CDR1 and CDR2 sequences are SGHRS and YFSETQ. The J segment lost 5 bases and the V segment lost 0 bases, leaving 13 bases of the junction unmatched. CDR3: CASSLGRATNRGDQPQHF. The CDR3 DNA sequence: TGCGCCAGCAGCTTGGGTCGGGCAACTAACAGGGGGGATCAGCCCCAGCATTTT.

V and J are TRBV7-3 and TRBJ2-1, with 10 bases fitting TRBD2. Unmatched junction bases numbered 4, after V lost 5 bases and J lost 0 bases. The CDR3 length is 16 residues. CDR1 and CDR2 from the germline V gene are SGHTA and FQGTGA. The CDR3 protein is CASSALAGASYNEQFF. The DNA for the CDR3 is TGTGCCAGCAGCGCCCTAGCGGGGGCCTCCTACAATGAGCAGTTCTTC.

The CDR3, as DNA: TGTGCCAGCAGCTCCGACAGGGGGCGCTTAGGAGGTGAGCAGTTCTTC. Its protein product is CASSSDRGRLGGEQFF. This sequence joins TRBV7-3 and TRBJ2-1; 10 nucleotides line up with TRBD1. The trim removed 4 bases at V and 9 bases at J, leaving 12 bases unmatched. Germline CDR1 SGHTA, CDR2 FQGTGA. This CDR3 has 16 residues.